These 27 T cell receptor beta chains originate from one sample sequenced in a study of T cells after yellow fever vaccination. TCRdb fed the 5' RACE reads into MiXCR, producing one record per CDR3 protein. Of about 49,000 distinct CDR3 sequences in the sample, about 7.4% were seen once. The specimen comprised CD8+ T cells sorted from PBMCs, sampled approximately 16 days after the first yellow fever vaccination. The receptors here all came from a man younger than 30 who received the YFV17D yellow fever vaccine.

This clonotype was recorded a few times. The V gene is TRBV7-6, the J gene TRBJ1-2, with D perhaps TRBD1 (5 bases). CDR3 length: 16 amino acids. The V end lost 5 bases, the J end lost 2 bases, and 18 bases lay between the germline ends. Germline V gene lookup returns CDR1 SGHVS and CDR2 FNYEAQ. The CDR3 loop reads CASSPLGSDRNYGYTF. CDR3 bases: TGTGCCAGCAGCCCGCTGGGATCTGACAGAAACTATGGCTACACCTTC.

This clonotype came up many times. This CDR3 reads CATFVGGSPGRKVSSYNEQFF. The DNA for the CDR3 is TGTGCCACGTTTGTAGGGGGGTCTCCCGGGCGTAAAGTAAGCTCCTACAATGAGCAGTTCTTC. The chain recombines TRBV6-9 with TRBJ2-1, with D perhaps assigned TRBD1 or TRBD2 (6 bases each). Germline CDR1 is MNHGY and CDR2 is SVAAGI. This CDR3 contains 21 residues. V lost 10 bases, J lost 0 bases, and 34 bases lay in between.

This clonotype was seen many times. The chain is built from TRBV12-3 or TRBV12-4 and TRBJ1-2; 7 bases are a match to TRBD1. The J segment lost 8 bases and the V segment lost 4 bases, leaving 13 bases of the junction unmatched. This CDR3 is built from 15 residues. The CDR3 loop reads CASSSRTTGARGYTF. CDR3 DNA: TGTGCCAGCAGTTCCCGCACCACAGGGGCGAGGGGCTACACCTTC.

This clonotype appeared a few times. This chain joins TRBV19 and TRBJ1-5; TRBD1 matches at 7 bases. The CDR3 has 14 amino acids. Germline V gives CDR1 LNHDA, CDR2 SQIVND (reference sequence). The junction had 6 bases not matched to a gene; V was cut back by 8 bases and J by 2 bases. CDR3 in amino acids: CASADRAGNQPQHF. The CDR3 DNA sequence: TGTGCCAGTGCCGACAGGGCTGGCAATCAGCCCCAGCATTTT.

Comment on this clonotype: Its ends do not fully match the called genes, so a read error is possible. This chain joins TRBV6-2 or TRBV6-3 and TRBJ2-1; the D gene is possibly TRBD2 (5 bases). This CDR3 spans 9 amino acids. CDR1 and CDR2 (germline): MNHEY, SVGEGT. CDR3 DNA: TGCACCGGGGTCAATGAGCAGTTCTTC. Translating it yields CTGVNEQFF.

This clonotype was counted many times. This chain uses TRBV7-9 with TRBJ1-4; D might be TRBD1 (5 bases). Germline lookup yields CDR1 SEHNR and CDR2 FQNEAQ (reference sequence). V lost 6 bases, J lost 6 bases, and 8 bases lay in between. The CDR3 totals 12 residues. In DNA, the CDR3 is TGTGCCAGCAGGGGGCACGATGAAAAACTGTTTTTT. Encoded protein: CASRGHDEKLFF.

The chain uses TRBV19 and TRBJ1-2; 7 bases agree with TRBD1. V was pared by 5 bases and J by 1 base, with 4 bases of the junction left unmatched. The CDR3 length is 14 residues. The germline V gene has CDR1 LNHDA and CDR2 SQIVND (reference sequence). CDR3 in amino acids: CASSVGQSNYGYTF. As DNA, the CDR3 is TGTGCCAGTAGTGTGGGACAGAGTAACTATGGCTACACCTTC.

This clonotype was seen ten or more times. The chain uses TRBV7-9 and TRBJ1-4, with 10 bases lining up with TRBD1. The CDR3 consists of 16 residues. Looked up from germline, CDR1 is SEHNR and CDR2 is FQNEAQ (reference sequence). Unmatched junction bases numbered 9, after V lost 5 bases and J lost 6 bases. CDR3: CASSPRPGQGHEKLFF. The DNA of the CDR3 is TGTGCCAGCAGCCCTAGGCCGGGACAGGGGCATGAAAAACTGTTTTTT.

This clonotype was observed at least ten times. The V gene is TRBV11-2, the J gene TRBJ2-7; 8 positions match TRBD2. Germline V gene data show CDR1 as SGHAT and CDR2 as FQNNGV. The CDR3 spans 16 residues. V was clipped by 0 bases and J by 3 bases; unmatched bases: 7. CDR3 nucleotide sequence: TGTGCCAGCAGCTTAGATTCGACGGGGGGGGTCTACGAGCAGTACTTC. Translation gives CASSLDSTGGVYEQYF.

Only a few counts were recorded for this clonotype. This chain uses TRBV11-2 with TRBJ2-2; 14 bases are shared with TRBD2. V was pared by 4 bases and J by 4 bases, with 8 bases of the junction left unmatched. Germline values: CDR1 SGHAT, CDR2 FQNNGV. The CDR3 loop spans 18 amino acids. Written as DNA, the CDR3 is TGTGCCAGCAGCTCGCGACTAGCGGGGGGGCCGGGCACCGGGGAGCTGTTTTTT. The encoded protein is CASSSRLAGGPGTGELFF.

This clonotype was picked up many times. This chain uses TRBV10-3 with TRBJ2-1; 9 nucleotides agree with TRBD2. Germline V CDR1 and CDR2: ENHRY, SYGVKD. This CDR3 is 20 amino acids long. With V trimmed by 2 bases and J by 8 bases, 22 bases remained unmatched. CDR3: CAISEPPATSGYTASHEQFF. The CDR3 DNA sequence: TGTGCCATCAGTGAGCCCCCGGCGACTAGCGGATATACCGCATCCCATGAGCAGTTCTTC.

In its sample, this clonotype was seen many times. The rearrangement links TRBV7-9 to TRBJ2-7; D perhaps matches TRBD1 (5 bases). CDR3 length: 13 amino acids. Germline CDR1 SEHNR, CDR2 FQNEAQ (reference sequence). Between the trimmed V and J ends, which lost 2 bases and 3 bases, there was a span of 8 bases. The CDR3 reads CASSLRQFYEQYF. For the CDR3, the DNA is TGTGCCAGCAGCTTACGACAGTTCTACGAGCAGTACTTC.

This rearrangement joins TRBV11-2 to TRBJ1-4; D is ambiguous. CDR1 and CDR2 (germline): SGHAT, FQNNGV. Trimming removed 3 bases from V and 8 bases from J, with 16 bases in between. This CDR3 comprises 15 residues. CDR3 nucleotide sequence: TGTGCCAGCAGCTTTGTGAGGCTCGGTGGCGAAAAACTGTTTTTT. Protein product: CASSFVRLGGEKLFF.

This clonotype was counted many times. CDR3 residues: CASSLDRGAHEQYV. The DNA of the CDR3 is TGTGCCAGCAGCTTAGACAGGGGGGCCCACGAGCAGTACGTC. The V gene is TRBV7-2, the J gene TRBJ2-7, with 8 positions matching TRBD1. The length of the CDR3 is 14 residues. Trimming at V came to 1 base and at J to 5 bases, leaving 4 bases not matched to a gene. The germline gives CDR1 SGHTA, CDR2 FQGNSA.

At least ten counts were recorded for this clonotype. The rearrangement uses TRBV20-1 and TRBJ2-7; D not certain. V lost 4 bases and J 4 bases, leaving 11 bases between the germline ends. CDR1 and CDR2 from the germline V gene are DFQATT and SNEGSKA (reference sequence). The CDR3 consists of 12 residues. As DNA, the CDR3 is TGCAGTGCTACCCCCGGAATTTACGAGCAGTACGTC. This encodes CSATPGIYEQYV.

V usage is TRBV12-3 or TRBV12-4 and J usage is TRBJ2-2, with D possibly matching TRBD1 (5 bases). The CDR3 runs 13 residues. V was cut by 4 bases and J by 6 bases, with 9 bases left in between. In nucleotides, the CDR3 is TGTGCCAGCAGTTGGTCAGGGCCCGGGGAGCTGTTTTTT. Amino acid sequence: CASSWSGPGELFF.

This clonotype appeared many times. The J gene is TRBJ1-3, the V gene TRBV28, with D unresolved. This CDR3 contains 15 residues. The V end lost 1 base, the J end lost 4 bases, and 11 bases lay between the germline ends. Looked up from germline, CDR1 is MDHEN and CDR2 is SYDVKM. CDR3 nucleotide sequence: TGTGCCAGCAGTTTATTTCTGGCGCTGGGAAACACCATATATTTT. This codes for CASSLFLALGNTIYF.

The rearrangement links TRBV5-1 to TRBJ2-1; D is unclear. CDR1 is SGHRS, CDR2 YFSETQ, per germline. The length of the CDR3 is 14 residues. Deletions cut 0 bases from V and 6 bases from J, with 10 bases between. The CDR3 region is CASSLVGTPNEQFF. CDR3 DNA: TGCGCCAGCAGCTTGGTTGGCACGCCCAATGAGCAGTTCTTC.

The genes are TRBV12-3 or TRBV12-4 and TRBJ2-5; tentatively, D is TRBD1 (7 bases). V was clipped by 1 base and J by 5 bases, with 14 bases between them. This CDR3 comprises 15 residues. The DNA of the CDR3 is TGTGCCAGCAGTTTAGGCGGACAGGCGGGGGAGACCCAGTACTTC. Protein product: CASSLGGQAGETQYF.

This clonotype was seen repeatedly, ten times or more. The chain carries TRBV27 and TRBJ1-2; the D gene is possibly TRBD1 (5 bases). Germline CDR1 is MNHEY and CDR2 is SMNVEV (reference sequence). The ends were cut back, 3 bases at V and 4 bases at J, with 21 bases in the middle. The CDR3 extends over 17 amino acids. The CDR3: CASSLTLKLGHLYGYTF. CDR3 nucleotide sequence: TGTGCCAGCAGTTTGACCCTGAAACTCGGACACCTCTATGGCTACACCTTC.

As for this clonotype: One junction end does not reproduce the germline sequence, and a read error may be involved. The rearrangement joins TRBV7-2 to TRBJ2-2; a weak D match, TRBD2 (5 bases). The CDR3 is made up of 15 amino acids. Germline V gene sequence: CDR1 SGHTA, CDR2 FQGNSA. The CDR3 region has the DNA TGTGCGAGCAGCTCTCTCCCAGGAACCGCCGGGGAGCAGTTTTTT. It codes for CASSSLPGTAGEQFF.

This clonotype was picked up many times. J is TRBJ2-2 and V is TRBV7-2; D is ambiguous. The germline V gene has CDR1 SGHTA and CDR2 FQGNSA. V was cut by 6 bases and J by 5 bases, with 16 bases left in between. This CDR3 is built from 15 residues. CDR3 nucleotide sequence: TGTGCCAGCAGTTTTGGGCTATTGGGGACCGGGGAGCTGTTTTTT. It codes for CASSFGLLGTGELFF.

This clonotype has a count of ten or more. V gene TRBV27 combines with J gene TRBJ2-5; D call uncertain. The CDR3 contains 13 residues. Trimming removed 4 bases from V and 5 bases from J, with 11 bases in between. Looked up from germline, CDR1 is MNHEY and CDR2 is SMNVEV (reference sequence). CDR3 sequence: CASSYSGYETQYF. The CDR3 DNA sequence: TGTGCCAGCAGTTATTCCGGGTATGAGACCCAGTACTTC.

This clonotype was seen ten or more times. Here the CDR3 reads CSVDGTSPRGDTQYF. For the CDR3, the DNA is TGCAGCGTTGACGGCACTAGCCCCCGGGGGGATACGCAGTATTTT. The chain links TRBV29-1 to TRBJ2-3; possible D gene TRBD2, 6 bases. The V end lost 3 bases, the J end lost 6 bases, and 19 bases lay between the germline ends. The germline V gene has CDR1 SQVTM and CDR2 ANQGSEA. The CDR3 is made up of 15 amino acids.

This clonotype was observed many times. This chain joins TRBV12-3 or TRBV12-4 and TRBJ2-7, with no clear D. This CDR3 is 14 amino acids long. The ends were cut back, 5 bases at V and 0 bases at J, with 11 bases in the middle. The CDR3 DNA follows: TGTGCCAGCAGTCTAGGCCCAGCCTCCTACGAGCAGTACTTC. This codes for CASSLGPASYEQYF.

This clonotype appeared many times. V and J are TRBV4-1 and TRBJ2-7, with no clear D. V was shortened by 0 bases and J by 0 bases, with 12 bases between the two germline ends. Germline CDR1 MGHRA, CDR2 YSYEKL. This CDR3 is built from 16 residues. As DNA, the CDR3 is TGCGCCAGCAGCCAAGATCTGGCTACACTCTCCTACGAGCAGTACTTC. This codes for CASSQDLATLSYEQYF.

This clonotype was observed many times. The rearrangement uses TRBV7-6 and TRBJ2-3, with D unclear. Germline V gene sequence: CDR1 SGHVS, CDR2 FNYEAQ. Trimming shortened V by 2 bases and J by 6 bases, and 15 bases separated the two germline ends. The CDR3 has 15 residues. The CDR3 DNA sequence: TGTGCCAGCAGCTTATATGTGATGATGGGGGATACGCAGTATTTT. As protein: CASSLYVMMGDTQYF.